This TCR beta chain was sequenced during a study of CD8 T cells in Susac syndrome. Reverse transcription of roughly 0.5 to 1 ug RNA was performed with random hexamers. Multiplex PCR with immunoSEQ amplified the TCR beta CDR3 across 54 Vbeta and 13 Jbeta. TCRdb itself ran the immunoSEQ multiplex PCR reads through MiXCR, one entry per CDR3 protein. This table has roughly 130,000 distinct CDR3 sequences, roughly 94% appearing once. This clonotype was counted between two and nine times. Germline V gene lookup returns CDR1 SGHTA and CDR2 FQGNSA. Losses at the gene ends were 8 bases for V and 1 base for J; bases not matched to a gene: 8. This CDR3 spans 15 amino acids.

Sequenced: CD4+ T cells from PBMCs. This rearrangement joins TRBV7-2 to TRBJ2-5, with TRBD1 matching 9 bases. The TCR originated in a human donor with multiple sclerosis. CDR3 bases: TGTGCCAGCTCCAGACAGGGGGGGTTCCAAGAGACCCAGTACTTC. It translates to CASSRQGGFQETQYF.